This T cell receptor beta chain is drawn from a study of shared clonotypes between healthy human individuals. Study as a whole: Contributing individuals were a couple of females and a few males aged 18 to 49. Per donor, CD8 memory used one plate, CD8 naive used two, CD4 memory used three and CD4 naive used three.

The study drew its donors from healthy HIV-negative adults without recent acute infections or vaccinations. Both subsets, CD45RA+ naive and CD45RA-negative memory, were split from the CD4+ cells. Method: immunoSEQ multiplex PCR; TCRdb's copy keeps in-frame clones and lacks some. The data show around 340,000 clones, around 67% seen once. From germline, CDR1 is SGHTA and CDR2 FQGNSA. The length of the CDR3 is 13 residues. The V end was cut by 4 bases, the J end by 2 bases, with 8 bases between. The V gene is TRBV7-2, the J gene TRBJ2-5; D call uncertain. Input material: memory CD4+ T cells sorted from blood. As to subset: CD45RA-negative fraction. The clonotype comes from a man aged 25-45 years in good health. The chain's CDR3 is CASSYLSQETQYF. The DNA of the CDR3 is TGTGCCAGCAGCTACCTATCACAAGAGACCCAGTACTTC.